What follows are 10 T cell receptor beta chains derived from one specimen sequenced in a study of cytomegalovirus exposure and HLA in healthy donors. 13 Jbeta primers and 60 Vbeta primers were used for the PCR. Clones were read by immunoSEQ multiplex PCR, and TCRdb kept only the in-frame ones, dropping some. This sample yields roughly 110,000 clones, of which around 80% are seen a single time; under 8% belongs to the top ten. What was sequenced was PBMCs. The receptor source for this set is a woman between 50 and 59 years old in good health and CMV-seropositive.

J is TRBJ2-4 and V is TRBV5-4, with 8 nucleotides matching TRBD1. The CDR3 runs 14 residues. CDR1 and CDR2 (germline): SGHNT, YYREEE (reference sequence). V lost 7 bases, J lost 1 base, and 4 bases stayed unmatched. The chain's CDR3 is CASARQGAKNIQYF. CDR3 DNA sequence: TGTGCCAGCGCGCGACAGGGGGCCAAAAACATTCAGTACTTC.

As DNA, the CDR3 is TGTGCCAGCAGCTTACTAAGGACGACAGGGATGAACACTGAAGCTTTCTTT. Its translation: CASSLLRTTGMNTEAFF. The chain links TRBV7-2 to TRBJ1-1; 7 bases map to TRBD1. Germline V gives CDR1 SGHTA, CDR2 FQGNSA. Trimming removed 2 bases from V and 0 bases from J; junction bases left unmatched: 9. CDR3 length: 17 amino acids.

CDR3 sequence reads: CASSYFAGNSPLHF. As DNA, the CDR3 is TGTGCCAGCAGTTACTTTGCAGGGAATTCACCCCTCCACTTT. The chain joins TRBV6-5 to TRBJ1-6, with a possible D match to TRBD1 (5 bases). The germline V and J ends were trimmed by 1 base and 7 bases, with 8 bases remaining between them. The germline V gene encodes CDR1 MNHEY and CDR2 SVGAGI. The CDR3 extends over 14 amino acids.

The rearrangement joins TRBV11-3 to TRBJ2-1; weak D call: TRBD2 (5 bases). This CDR3 contains 14 residues. The germline gives CDR1 SGHNT, CDR2 YENEEA. Trimming took 0 bases from V and 7 from J, leaving 10 bases between them. CDR3 in amino acids: CASSLDPIANEQFF. The CDR3 coding sequence is TGTGCCAGCAGCTTAGATCCCATAGCGAATGAGCAGTTCTTC.

The genes are TRBV29-1 and TRBJ1-2; D uncertain. The CDR3 sequence is 13 residues long. Germline lookup yields CDR1 SQVTM and CDR2 ANQGSEA. Trimming took off 5 bases at V and 7 bases at J, with 17 bases between the two ends. In nucleotides, the CDR3 is TGCAGCGTTCTAGAAGCCCTCCGGGGTGGCTACACCTTC. It yields the protein CSVLEALRGGYTF.

This clone has just one count. The genes are TRBV12-2 and TRBJ1-5. TRBV12-2 is reported as a pseudogene. The CDR3 consists of 16 residues. The CDR3: CASRLVNGGTNQPQHF. Written as DNA, the CDR3 is TGTGCAAGTCGCTTAGTAAACGGGGGTACCAATCAGCCCCAGCATTTT.

The chain recombines TRBV6-4 with TRBJ1-1, with TRBD1 identical over 9 bases. Germline assignment: CDR1 MRHNA and CDR2 SNTAGT. Unmatched junction bases numbered 2, after V lost 5 bases and J lost 4 bases. CDR3 length: 13 amino acids. CDR3 in amino acids: CASSQDRGTEAFF. CDR3 in DNA: TGTGCCAGCAGTCAGGACAGGGGCACTGAAGCTTTCTTT.

The chain uses TRBV19 and TRBJ2-1; 12 bases are shared with TRBD1. This CDR3 contains 15 residues. Germline lookup yields CDR1 LNHDA and CDR2 SQIVND (reference sequence). The V and J ends lost 4 bases and 8 bases, in that order; junction bases with no gene match: 6. The CDR3 region has the DNA TGTGCCAGTAGTAGGACCGGGACAGGGGGCGATGAGCAGTTCTTC. Translating gives CASSRTGTGGDEQFF.

This clone has a handful of counts. V usage is TRBV4-3 and J usage is TRBJ1-1; the D is unclear. The CDR3 has 14 residues. V was pared by 1 base and J by 0 bases, with 6 bases between. Per the germline V gene, CDR1 is LGHNA and CDR2 is YSLEER. CDR3 loop: CASSQVYMNTEAFF. CDR3 DNA sequence: TGCGCCAGCAGCCAAGTGTACATGAACACTGAAGCTTTCTTT.

The chain employs TRBV18 and TRBJ1-1, with D possibly being TRBD1 (5 bases). Trimming removed 4 bases at V and 0 bases at J, with 9 bases between. CDR1 and CDR2 (germline): KGHSH, LQKENI. This CDR3 is built from 14 residues. The CDR3 here is CASSQGVLNTEAFF. In DNA form, the CDR3 reads TGTGCCAGCTCACAAGGGGTCTTGAACACTGAAGCTTTCTTT.